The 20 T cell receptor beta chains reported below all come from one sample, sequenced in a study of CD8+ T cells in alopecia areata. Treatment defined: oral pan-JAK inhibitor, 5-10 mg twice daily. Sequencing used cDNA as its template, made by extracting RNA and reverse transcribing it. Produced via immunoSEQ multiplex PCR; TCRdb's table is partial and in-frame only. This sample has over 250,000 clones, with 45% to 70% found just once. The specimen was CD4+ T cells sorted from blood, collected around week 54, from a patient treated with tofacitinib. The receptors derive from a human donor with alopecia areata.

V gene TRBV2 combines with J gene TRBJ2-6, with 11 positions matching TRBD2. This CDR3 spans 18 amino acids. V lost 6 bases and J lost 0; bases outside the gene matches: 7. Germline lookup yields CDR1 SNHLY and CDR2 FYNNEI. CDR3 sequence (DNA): TGTGCCAGCAGCCAGGGACTAGCGGTCTTCTCTGGGGCCAACGTCCTGACTTTC. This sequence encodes CASSQGLAVFSGANVLTF.

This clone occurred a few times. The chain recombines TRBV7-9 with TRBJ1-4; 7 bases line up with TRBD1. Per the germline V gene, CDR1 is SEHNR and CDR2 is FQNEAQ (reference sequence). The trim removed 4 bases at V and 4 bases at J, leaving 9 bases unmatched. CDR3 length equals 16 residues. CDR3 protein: CASSSPLRDSNEKLFF. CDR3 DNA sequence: TGTGCCAGCAGCTCCCCGCTCCGGGACAGTAATGAAAAACTGTTTTTT.

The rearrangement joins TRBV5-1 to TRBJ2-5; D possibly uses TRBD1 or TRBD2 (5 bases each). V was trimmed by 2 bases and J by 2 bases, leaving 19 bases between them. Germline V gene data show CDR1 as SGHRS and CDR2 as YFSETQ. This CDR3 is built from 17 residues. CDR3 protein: CASSFLTGAQLQETQYF. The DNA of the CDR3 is TGCGCCAGCAGCTTTTTAACCGGGGCACAGCTGCAAGAGACCCAGTACTTC.

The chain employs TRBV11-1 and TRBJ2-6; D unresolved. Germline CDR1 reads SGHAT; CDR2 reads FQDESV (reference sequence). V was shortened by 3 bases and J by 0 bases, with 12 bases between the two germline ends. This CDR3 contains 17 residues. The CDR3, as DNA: TGTGCCAGCAGCTTGTCCACTTTGATCTCTGGGGCCAACGTCCTGACTTTC. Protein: CASSLSTLISGANVLTF.

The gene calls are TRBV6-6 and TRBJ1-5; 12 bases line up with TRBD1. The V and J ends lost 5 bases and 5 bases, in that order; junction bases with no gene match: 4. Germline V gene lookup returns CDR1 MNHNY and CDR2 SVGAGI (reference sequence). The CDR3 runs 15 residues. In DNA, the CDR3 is TGTGCCAGCAGTGCCGGGACAGGGGGCTATCAGCCCCAGCATTTT. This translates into CASSAGTGGYQPQHF.

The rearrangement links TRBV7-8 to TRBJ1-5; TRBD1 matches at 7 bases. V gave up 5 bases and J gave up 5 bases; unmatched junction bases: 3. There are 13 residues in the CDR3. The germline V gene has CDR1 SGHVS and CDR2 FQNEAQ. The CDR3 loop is CASSGTGDQPQHF. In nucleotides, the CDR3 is TGTGCCAGCAGCGGTACAGGGGATCAGCCCCAGCATTTT. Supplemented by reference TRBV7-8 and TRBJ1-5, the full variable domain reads GAGVSQSPRYKVAKRGQDVALRCDPISGHVSLFWYQQALGQGPEFLTYFQNEAQLDKSGLPSDRFFAERPEGSVSTLKIQRTQQEDSAVYLCASSGTGDQPQHFGDGTRLSIL.

The CDR3 spells CASSHSTNTEAFF. In DNA, the CDR3 is TGTGCCAGCAGTCATAGCACGAACACTGAAGCTTTCTTT. The chain joins TRBV14 to TRBJ1-1, with unresolved D. CDR3 size: 13 residues. Per the germline V gene, CDR1 is SGHDN and CDR2 is FVKESK. V lost 6 bases to trimming and J lost 1 base, with 9 bases between them.

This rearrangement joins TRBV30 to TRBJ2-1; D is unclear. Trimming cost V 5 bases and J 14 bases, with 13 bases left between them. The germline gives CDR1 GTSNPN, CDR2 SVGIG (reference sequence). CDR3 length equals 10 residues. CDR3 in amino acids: CAWGSGEKFF. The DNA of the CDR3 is TGTGCCTGGGGAAGTGGCGAGAAGTTCTTC.

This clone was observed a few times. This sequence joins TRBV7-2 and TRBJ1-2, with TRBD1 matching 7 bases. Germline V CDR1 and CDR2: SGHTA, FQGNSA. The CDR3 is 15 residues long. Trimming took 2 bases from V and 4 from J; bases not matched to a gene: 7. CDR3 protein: CASSLITGASYGYTF. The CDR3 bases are TGTGCCAGCAGCTTAATAACAGGGGCCAGCTATGGCTACACCTTC. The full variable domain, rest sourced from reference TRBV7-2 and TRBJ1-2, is GAGVSQSPSNKVTEKGKDVELRCDPISGHTALYWYRQSLGQGLEFLIYFQGNSAPDKSGLPSDRFSAERTGGSVSTLTIQRTQQEDSAVYLCASSLITGASYGYTFGSGTRLTVV.

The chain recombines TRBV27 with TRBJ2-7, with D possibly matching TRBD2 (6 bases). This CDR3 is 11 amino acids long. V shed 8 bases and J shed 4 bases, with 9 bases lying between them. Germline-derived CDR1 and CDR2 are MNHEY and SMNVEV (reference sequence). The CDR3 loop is CASFGGYEQYF. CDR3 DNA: TGTGCCAGCTTCGGAGGGTACGAGCAGTACTTC.

CDR3 sequence reads: CATSAHIGRNQPQHF. The CDR3 DNA sequence: TGTGCCACCAGCGCCCATATAGGGAGGAATCAGCCCCAGCATTTT. The J gene is TRBJ1-5, the V gene TRBV15; D not resolved. The CDR3 has 15 amino acids. The ends were cut back, 5 bases at V and 4 bases at J, with 15 bases in the middle. In germline, CDR1 is LNHNV, CDR2 YYDKDF (reference sequence).

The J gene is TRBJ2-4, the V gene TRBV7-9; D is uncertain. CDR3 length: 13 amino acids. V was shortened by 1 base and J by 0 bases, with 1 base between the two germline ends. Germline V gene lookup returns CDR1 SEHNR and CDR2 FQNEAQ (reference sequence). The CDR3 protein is CASSLEAKNIQYF. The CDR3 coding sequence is TGTGCCAGCAGCTTAGAAGCCAAAAACATTCAGTACTTC.

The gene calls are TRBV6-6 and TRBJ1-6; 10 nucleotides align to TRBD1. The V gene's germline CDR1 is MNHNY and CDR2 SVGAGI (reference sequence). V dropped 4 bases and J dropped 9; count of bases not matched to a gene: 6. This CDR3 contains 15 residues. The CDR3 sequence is CASSSPGDRGSPLHF. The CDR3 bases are TGTGCCAGCAGTTCCCCTGGGGACAGGGGTTCACCCCTCCACTTT.

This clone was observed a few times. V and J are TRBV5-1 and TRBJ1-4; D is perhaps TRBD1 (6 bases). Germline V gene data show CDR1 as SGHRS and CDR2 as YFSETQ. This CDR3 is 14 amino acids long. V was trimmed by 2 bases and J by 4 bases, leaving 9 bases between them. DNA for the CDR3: TGCGCCAGCAGCTTCGGGACACTTAATGAAAAACTGTTTTTT. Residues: CASSFGTLNEKLFF.

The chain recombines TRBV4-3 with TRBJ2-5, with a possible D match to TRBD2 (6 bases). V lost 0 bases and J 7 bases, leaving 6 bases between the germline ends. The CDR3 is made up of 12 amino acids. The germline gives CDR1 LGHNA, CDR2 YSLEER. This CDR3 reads CASSQDSGTQYF. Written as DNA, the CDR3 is TGCGCCAGCAGCCAAGATAGCGGGACCCAGTACTTC.

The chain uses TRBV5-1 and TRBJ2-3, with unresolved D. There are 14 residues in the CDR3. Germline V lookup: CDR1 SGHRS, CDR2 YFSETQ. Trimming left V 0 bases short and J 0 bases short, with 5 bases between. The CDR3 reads CASSLDQSTDTQYF. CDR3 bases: TGCGCCAGCAGCTTGGACCAGAGCACAGATACGCAGTATTTT.

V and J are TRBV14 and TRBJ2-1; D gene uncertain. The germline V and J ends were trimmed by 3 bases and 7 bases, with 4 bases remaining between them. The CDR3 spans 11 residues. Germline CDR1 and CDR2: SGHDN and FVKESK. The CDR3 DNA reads TGTGCCAGCAGCCACTGGAATGAGCAGTTCTTC. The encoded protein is CASSHWNEQFF.

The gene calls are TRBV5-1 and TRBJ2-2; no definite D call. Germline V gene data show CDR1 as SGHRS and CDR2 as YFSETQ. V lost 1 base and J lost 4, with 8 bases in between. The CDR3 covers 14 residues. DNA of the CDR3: TGCGCCAGCAGCTTGATTGCGGTCACCGGGGAGCTGTTTTTT. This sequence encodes CASSLIAVTGELFF.

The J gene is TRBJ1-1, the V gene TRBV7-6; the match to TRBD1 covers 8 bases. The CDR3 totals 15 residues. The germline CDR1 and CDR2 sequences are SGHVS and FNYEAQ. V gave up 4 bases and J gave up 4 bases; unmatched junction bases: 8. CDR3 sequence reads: CASSSVQGVGTEAFF. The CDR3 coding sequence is TGTGCCAGCAGCTCCGTACAGGGGGTTGGCACTGAAGCTTTCTTT.

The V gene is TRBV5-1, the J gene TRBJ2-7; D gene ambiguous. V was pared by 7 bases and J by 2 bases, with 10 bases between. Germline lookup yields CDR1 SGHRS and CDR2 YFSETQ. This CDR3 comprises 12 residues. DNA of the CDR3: TGCGCCAGCGGCAACACCCCCTACGAGCAGTACTTC. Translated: CASGNTPYEQYF.